The entry below gives a single T cell receptor (beta chain) sequence along with its context. Original analysis: Estimated nucleated cell counts came from reference gene primer amplification. Repertoires were generated with immunoSEQ multiplex PCR, while TCRdb's copy carries only in-frame clones and drops some. The D gene and trimming were derived from the DNA, and the V and J assignments and clone size from that table. The sample holds some 150,000 clones; about 87% are singletons and the top ten take 9.5% to 11%. The record originates from a study of blood T cell repertoires in COVID-19. The wider study: Samples representing acute and convalescent COVID-19 were sourced from the United States, Italy and Spain. The analysed material was cDNA or gDNA that came from T cells, B-cell-depleted T cells, or PBMCs.

V was clipped by 3 bases and J by 3 bases, with 6 bases between them. CDR3 length equals 12 residues. The chain recombines TRBV12-3 or TRBV12-4 with TRBJ2-7, with D unclear. The clonotype comes from an elderly woman with acute or convalescent COVID-19. Sequenced material: peripheral blood. This CDR3 is CASSLLYYEQYF. The DNA for the CDR3 is TGTGCCAGCAGTTTGCTCTACTACGAGCAGTACTTC.